This TCR beta chain was documented in a study of tumor-infiltrating lymphocytes in primary liver carcinoma. CDR1 is SGHNT and CDR2 is YYREEE in the germline V gene (reference sequence). The CDR3 spans 13 residues. General study findings and limits: The study found a significantly higher top-250-clone fraction in tumors than in blood (p = 0.039).

The authors made TCR beta cDNA from about 500 ng total RNA with a constant-region primer. It was through three nested multiplex PCR rounds of slightly modified ARM-PCR that TCR beta libraries arose. The opening two PCR rounds, approximately 10 cycles each, paired TRBV1-TRBV30 forward primers with a C-beta reverse primer. TCRdb passed the multiplex PCR reads through MiXCR, listing each CDR3 protein once. The data contain about 330,000 distinct CDR3 sequences, about two thirds of them singletons. On this clonotype: Its antigen is not identified. At one of its ends the junction is not consistent with the germline gene, which may arise from a read error.

Germline DNA was also extracted, and blood RNA was taken from unsorted whole blood. Patients in the cohort were treatment-naive and living with chronic HBV infection. Researchers reported drawing approximately 3.6 milliliters of peripheral blood before surgery. Sequencing was done on a sample of peripheral blood. This clonotype was obtained from a man aged 35-49 years with primary liver carcinoma and hepatitis B virus infection. The rearrangement joins TRBV5-4 to TRBJ2-7; D perhaps matches TRBD1 (6 bases). Written as DNA, the CDR3 is TGTGGCAGCAGCCCCAGGGGTTCATACGAGCAGTACTTC. Translated: CGSSPRGSYEQYF.